This T cell receptor beta chain emerged from a study of response to subunit inactivated influenza vaccine. This clonotype showed up just a few times. No antigen is known for it. Study outcomes and limitations: Each seasonal influenza vaccination recruits few new T cells, the authors suggested.

TCRdb independently ran MiXCR on the RT-PCR reads; one entry per CDR3 protein. The data show around 580,000 distinct CDR3 sequences, around 15% seen once. The length of the CDR3 is 17 residues. The V and J ends lost 0 bases and 3 bases respectively, with 12 bases between them. CDR1 and CDR2 (germline): LGHNA, YSLEER. Specimen: PBMCs from blood, collected 12 days after vaccination. This clonotype originated in a man aged 50 to 60 who received an inactivated influenza vaccine. The genes are TRBV4-3 and TRBJ1-6, with D hard to call. The CDR3 coding sequence is TGCGCCAGCAGCCAAGATACCCAAGAATTCTATAATTCACCCCTCCACTTT. Translating it yields CASSQDTQEFYNSPLHF.